The following is a TCR beta chain sequence with its context. Its antigen is unidentified. This CDR3 has 14 amino acids. The data stem from a study of Ad26.COV2.S vaccination and SARS-CoV-2 variants. Across the whole study: Doses of Ad26.COV2.S were injected into muscle once or twice, 56 days apart.

The assay was immunoSEQ multiplex PCR, and TCRdb's table has in-frame clones only and misses some. Of 350,000 to 450,000 clones listed, 89% are singletons. Noted treatment: approximately 18 received Ad26.COV2.S at low or high dose, single or two shots; roughly 5 received placebo; per-sample allocation not given. Specimens were obtained on day 63 following the first vaccine or placebo injection. Vaccine was an Ad26 vector expressing Wuhan-strain SARS-CoV-2 spike. Regarding the study as a whole: People who got the vaccine had more spike-specific TCR breadth than people who got placebo.

The TCR originated in a person aged 18-60 years who received the Ad26.COV2.S COVID-19 vaccine or a placebo. The sample in question was peripheral blood, obtained in a trial of Ad26.COV2.S vaccine versus placebo. This rearrangement joins TRBV21-1 to TRBJ2-7; TRBD1 reflects the table's D call only, with no check against the DNA. TRBV21-1 is a known pseudogene. The CDR3 sequence: CASTVGRQVYEQYF. The CDR3 DNA sequence: TGTGCCAGCACCGTAGGGCGACAGGTCTACGAGCAGTACTTC.